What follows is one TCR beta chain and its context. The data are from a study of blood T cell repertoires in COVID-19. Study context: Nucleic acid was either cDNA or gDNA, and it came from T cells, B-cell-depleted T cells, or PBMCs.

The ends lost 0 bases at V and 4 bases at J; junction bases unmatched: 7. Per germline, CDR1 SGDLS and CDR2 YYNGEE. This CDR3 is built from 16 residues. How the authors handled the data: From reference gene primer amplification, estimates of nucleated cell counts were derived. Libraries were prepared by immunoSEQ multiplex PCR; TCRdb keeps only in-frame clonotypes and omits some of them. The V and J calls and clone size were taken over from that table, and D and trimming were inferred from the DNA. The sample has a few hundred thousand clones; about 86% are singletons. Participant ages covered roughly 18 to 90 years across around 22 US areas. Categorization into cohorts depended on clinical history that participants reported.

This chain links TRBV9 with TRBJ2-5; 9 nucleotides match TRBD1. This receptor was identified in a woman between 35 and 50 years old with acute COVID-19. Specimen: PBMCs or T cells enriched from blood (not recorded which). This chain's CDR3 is CASSVDPKTGGETQYF. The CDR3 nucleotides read TGTGCCAGCAGCGTAGACCCAAAGACAGGGGGAGAGACCCAGTACTTC.